This is a list of T cell receptor beta chains from one sample in a study of blood T cells in healthy people across ages. TCRdb reprocessed the 5' RACE reads via MiXCR and lists one record per CDR3 protein. In the table there are about 2 million distinct CDR3 sequences, 49% of which are singletons. The sequenced material came from blood. These receptors were taken from a woman between 40 and 50 years old in good health. CDR3s include the opening cysteine and the closing phenylalanine or tryptophan. D genes are given only for firm matches. Not every row has a clone size; where given, it reads once, few, many or a size class.

>TRBD2|-|TRBV7-2|TRBJ2-7
CASSLGRGGLDEQYF
TGTGCCAGCAGCTTAGGGCGGGGGGGCCTCGACGAGCAGTACTTC
>-|-|TRBV29-1|TRBJ1-1
CSVEVVGGREAFF
TGCAGCGTTGAAGTCGTTGGCGGCAGAGAAGCTTTCTTT
>TRBD2|-|TRBV6-2/TRBV6-3|TRBJ2-7
CASSYGTNEQYF
TGTGCCAGCAGTTACGGGACTAACGAGCAGTACTTC
>-|-|TRBV7-2|TRBJ2-7
CASSLDQGRSAEQYF
TGTGCCAGCAGCTTAGATCAGGGGAGGAGTGCCGAGCAGTACTTC
>TRBD1|-|TRBV4-1|TRBJ2-7
CASSQRQGSAYEQYF
TGCGCCAGCAGCCAACGACAGGGTTCGGCCTACGAGCAGTACTTC
>TRBD1|-|TRBV20-1|TRBJ2-7
CSAPPPGTGGYEQYF
TGCAGTGCTCCACCCCCCGGGACAGGGGGCTACGAGCAGTACTTC
>TRBD2|-|TRBV6-5|TRBJ2-1
CASSYGTSGLYNEQFF
TGTGCCAGCAGTTACGGGACTAGCGGACTCTACAATGAGCAGTTCTTC
>TRBD2|-|TRBV29-1|TRBJ2-4
CSVAGDYTDPLAKNTQYF
TGCAGCGTTGCGGGGGACTATACGGATCCACTAGCCAAAAACACTCAGTACTTC
>TRBD2|-|TRBV6-1|TRBJ2-3
CASSPEMGLAGGTDTQYF
TGTGCCAGCAGTCCAGAAATGGGACTAGCGGGGGGCACAGATACGCAGTATTTT
>-|-|TRBV7-2|TRBJ2-5
CASSLDNREETQYF
TGTGCCAGCAGCTTAGACAACAGGGAAGAGACCCAGTACTTC
>TRBD2|once|TRBV5-1|TRBJ2-1
CASILAGRNEQFF
TGCGCCAGCATCCTAGCGGGGCGCAATGAGCAGTTCTTC
>-|few|TRBV4-3|TRBJ2-1
CASSQAGIGVGEQFF
TGCGCCAGCAGCCAAGCAGGGATCGGTGTGGGTGAGCAGTTCTTC
>TRBD2|-|TRBV4-3|TRBJ2-1
CASSQEASGGAGVYEQFF
TGCGCCAGCAGCCAAGAGGCTAGCGGGGGGGCCGGGGTCTATGAGCAGTTCTTC
>-|few|TRBV6-1|TRBJ2-7
CASSPGFASEQYF
TGTGCCAGCAGTCCGGGGTTCGCGTCCGAGCAGTACTTC
>-|-|TRBV7-9|TRBJ2-3
CASSRYTQYF
TGTGCCAGCAGTCGCTATACGCAGTATTTT
>TRBD2|-|TRBV7-9|TRBJ2-3
CASNSAGATDTQYF
TGTGCCAGCAACTCAGCGGGGGCCACAGATACGCAGTATTTT
>-|-|TRBV28|TRBJ2-2
CASRARVGMVSGELFF
TGTGCCAGCAGGGCCAGGGTGGGGATGGTGTCCGGGGAGCTGTTTTTT
>TRBD1|-|TRBV28|TRBJ1-2
CASRGTGTRGYTF
TGTGCCAGCAGGGGGACAGGGACTCGTGGTTACACCTTC
>TRBD2|-|TRBV5-6|TRBJ2-5
CASSSGLAGRSETQYF
TGTGCCAGCAGCTCGGGACTAGCGGGTCGCTCAGAGACCCAGTACTTC
>TRBD1|once|TRBV7-2|TRBJ1-4
CASSFGTGTNEKLFF
TGTGCCAGCAGCTTCGGGACAGGGACTAATGAAAAACTGTTTTTT
>-|-|TRBV4-1|TRBJ1-1
CASSCRRGSLTEAFF
TGCGCCAGCAGCTGTCGACGGGGCTCTCTAACTGAAGCTTTCTTT
>-|-|TRBV7-9|TRBJ2-3
CASSRARDPYTDTQYF
TGTGCCAGCAGCAGGGCCAGGGACCCCTACACAGATACGCAGTATTTT
>-|-|TRBV7-2|TRBJ1-5
CTSSRGNQPQHF
TGTACCAGCAGCAGAGGCAATCAGCCCCAGCATTTT
>TRBD2|-|TRBV20-1|TRBJ2-1
CSALLGGGINEQFF
TGCAGTGCCCTCCTTGGCGGGGGGATCAATGAGCAGTTCTTC
>TRBD2|-|TRBV4-2|TRBJ2-1
CASSQRASGGANEQFF
TGTGCCAGCAGCCAGAGGGCTAGCGGGGGGGCCAATGAGCAGTTCTTC
>-|-|TRBV20-1|TRBJ2-1
CSAIRASDEQFF
TGCAGTGCTATCCGGGCCTCTGATGAGCAGTTCTTC
>TRBD1|-|TRBV28|TRBJ1-6
CASTDPGGGDSPLHF
TGTGCCAGCACGGACCCAGGGGGCGGGGATTCACCCCTCCACTTT
>TRBD2|-|TRBV6-2/TRBV6-3|TRBJ2-7
CASSLLAGAYYEQYF
TGTGCCAGCAGTCTTCTAGCGGGGGCTTACTACGAGCAGTACTTC
>-|once|TRBV5-1|TRBJ2-4
CASGKGGAKNIQYF
TGCGCCAGCGGAAAGGGAGGAGCCAAAAACATTCAGTACTTC
>-|-|TRBV5-1|TRBJ2-5
CATADTYRSQETQYF
TGCGCCACTGCGGACACGTACCGCTCCCAAGAGACCCAGTACTTC
>-|few|TRBV5-1|TRBJ2-1
CASSHLADSYNEQFF
TGCGCCAGCAGCCATCTCGCTGACTCCTACAATGAGCAGTTCTTC
>-|-|TRBV6-1|TRBJ2-3
CASLLELMVTDTQYF
TGTGCCAGTCTCTTGGAGTTGATGGTGACAGATACGCAGTATTTT
>-|few|TRBV12-3/TRBV12-4|TRBJ1-6
CASSRTDYNSPLHF
TGTGCCAGCAGTCGGACAGACTATAATTCACCCCTCCACTTT
>TRBD1|-|TRBV5-1|TRBJ2-1
CASSLLVQGAGNEQFF
TGCGCCAGCAGCTTATTGGTGCAGGGGGCAGGGAATGAGCAGTTCTTC
>TRBD2|-|TRBV20-1|TRBJ2-5
CSASRPGTSGQEQYF
TGCAGTGCTAGCCGACCCGGGACTAGCGGGCAAGAGCAGTACTTC
>-|-|TRBV29-1|TRBJ2-1
CSVQNNEQFF
TGCAGCGTCCAAAACAATGAGCAGTTCTTC
>-|-|TRBV5-6|TRBJ1-5
CASSLGLYSNQPQHF
TGTGCCAGCAGCTTAGGTCTTTATAGCAATCAGCCCCAGCATTTT
>-|few|TRBV6-5|TRBJ2-3
CASSYSGSADTDTQYF
TGTGCCAGCAGTTACTCGGGTAGCGCAGACACAGATACGCAGTATTTT
>TRBD1|-|TRBV6-2/TRBV6-3|TRBJ2-7
CASSYTGQFYEQYF
TGTGCCAGCAGTTACACGGGACAGTTCTACGAGCAGTACTTC
>-|-|TRBV10-3|TRBJ1-4
CAISTSNEKLFF
TGTGCCATCAGCACCTCTAATGAAAAACTGTTTTTT
>TRBD1|few|TRBV4-3|TRBJ2-7
CASSQVLPRQGFHEQYF
TGCGCCAGCAGCCAAGTACTACCTCGACAGGGGTTCCACGAGCAGTACTTC
>TRBD1|-|TRBV5-1|TRBJ1-2
CASRFLTGGQNYGYTF
TGCGCCAGCAGATTTTTGACAGGGGGCCAAAACTATGGCTACACCTTC
>-|once|TRBV3-1|TRBJ2-7
CASSQVKGVCEQYF
TGTGCCAGCAGCCAAGTAAAGGGGGTGTGCGAGCAGTACTTC
>-|many|TRBV28|TRBJ2-7
CASSQTVYEQYF
TGTGCCAGCAGCCAGACAGTCTACGAGCAGTACTTC
>-|-|TRBV18|TRBJ1-2
CASSPLPGEGYTF
TGTGCCAGCTCACCACTGCCAGGGGAGGGCTACACCTTC
>-|-|TRBV2|TRBJ2-7
CASNRPGEQYF
TGTGCCAGCAACAGGCCGGGGGAGCAGTACTTC
>-|few|TRBV7-9|TRBJ2-7
CASSLGAEIYEQYF
TGTGCCAGCAGCTTAGGCGCAGAAATCTACGAGCAGTACTTC
>-|-|TRBV12-3/TRBV12-4|TRBJ2-5
CASRGTAPSHQETQYF
TGTGCCAGCAGGGGCACGGCCCCTTCCCACCAAGAGACCCAGTACTTC
>-|-|TRBV7-2|TRBJ2-1
CASSRTVLNNEQFF
TGTGCCAGCAGCCGTACCGTCTTAAACAATGAGCAGTTCTTC
>TRBD1|-|TRBV29-1|TRBJ1-1
CSVAQGENTEAFF
TGCAGCGTTGCTCAGGGGGAGAACACTGAAGCTTTCTTT
>-|-|TRBV28|TRBJ2-7
CASSFAGKGTYEQYF
TGTGCCAGCAGTTTCGCCGGGAAGGGTACGTACGAGCAGTACTTC
>TRBD1|-|TRBV28|TRBJ2-1
CACSPPVGTGGTEQFF
TGTGCCTGCAGCCCCCCCGTGGGGACAGGGGGCACTGAGCAGTTCTTC
>TRBD1|-|TRBV7-2|TRBJ2-4
CASSPSGQGGVKNIQYF
TGTGCCAGCAGCCCCTCGGGACAGGGCGGGGTAAAAAACATTCAGTACTTC
>TRBD1|-|TRBV27|TRBJ1-2
CASSLDRGTNYGYTF
TGTGCCAGCAGTTTAGACAGGGGGACTAACTATGGCTACACCTTC
>-|-|TRBV9|TRBJ2-3
CASSVSPHWGTDTQYF
TGTGCCAGCAGCGTTAGTCCCCACTGGGGGACAGATACGCAGTATTTT
>-|-|TRBV2|TRBJ2-3
CASSELTGPDTQYF
TGTGCCAGCAGTGAACTCACAGGCCCAGATACGCAGTATTTT
>TRBD2|once|TRBV9|TRBJ2-5
CASSVVAGGGETQYF
TGTGCCAGCAGCGTAGTGGCCGGGGGGGGAGAGACCCAGTACTTC
>-|-|TRBV5-6|TRBJ2-5
CASSEGYRPQETQYF
TGTGCCAGCAGCGAGGGGTATAGACCTCAAGAGACCCAGTACTTC
>-|-|TRBV13|TRBJ2-7
CASSLLRAYEQYF
TGTGCCAGCAGCTTACTCAGGGCATACGAGCAGTACTTC